A selection of T cell receptor beta chains follows, all from one sample in a study of regulatory T cells in long-lasting Graves disease. In TCRdb, the multiplex PCR reads were re-called with MiXCR into one record per CDR3 protein. The repertoire holds approximately 360,000 distinct CDR3 sequences, approximately 12% seen once, with approximately 17% in the top ten. This same sample was also taken into another study, of T cells in Graves' hyperthyroidism and ophthalmopathy.

This sample comprised peripheral blood mononuclear cells (PBMCs), obtained at new diagnosis, from a patient treated with antithyroid drugs. The receptors were sampled from a woman aged 18-35 years with Graves disease. The CDR3 runs from the conserved cysteine through the conserved F or W. A D gene is named only where the DNA matches it firmly. Clone size is given for some rows only: seen once, a few or many times, or a class if the clone is expanded.

TRBJ2-5,TRBV2,many,.,CASGKETQYF,TGTGCCAGCGGAAAAGAGACCCAGTACTTC
TRBJ2-7,TRBV18,many,TRBD1,CASRPGQGFSEQYF,TGTGCCAGCCGGCCGGGACAGGGGTTTTCGGAGCAGTACTTC
TRBJ2-1,TRBV7-9,many,TRBD2,CASSATSGSSYNEQFF,TGTGCCAGCAGCGCAACTAGCGGGAGCTCCTACAATGAGCAGTTCTTC
TRBJ2-7,TRBV12-3/TRBV12-4,many,TRBD1,CASRAPGQGYEQYF,TGTGCCAGCAGGGCTCCGGGACAGGGGTACGAGCAGTACTTC
TRBJ1-1,TRBV4-1,.,TRBD1,CASSQATGGKRTEAFF,TGCGCCAGCAGCCAAGCGACAGGGGGTAAAAGGACTGAAGCTTTCTTT
TRBJ1-3,TRBV11-1,many,.,CASSLFTSGNTIYF,TGTGCCAGCAGCTTATTCACCTCTGGGAACACCATATATTTT
TRBJ1-5,TRBV6-1,many,TRBD1,CASGDRAGIPQHF,TGTGCCAGTGGGGACAGGGCGGGAATCCCCCAGCATTTT
TRBJ2-5,TRBV19,many,TRBD1,CASSDTGTGGAKTQYF,TGTGCCAGTAGTGACACCGGGACAGGGGGCGCGAAGACCCAGTACTTC
TRBJ2-5,TRBV20-1,many,.,CSARSGMYLPRAEETQYF,TGCAGTGCTAGATCGGGGATGTATTTGCCCCGAGCCGAGGAGACCCAGTACTTC
TRBJ2-2,TRBV10-3,few,.,CAISERGPSYTGELFF,TGTGCCATCAGTGAGCGGGGCCCTTCGTACACCGGGGAGCTGTTTTTT
TRBJ2-6,TRBV28,.,.,CASSLAPDSSGANVLTF,TGTGCCAGCAGTTTAGCCCCGGACAGCTCTGGGGCCAACGTCCTGACTTTC
TRBJ2-3,TRBV12-3/TRBV12-4,many,.,CASSQYPPTTLRGDTQYF,TGTGCCAGCAGTCAATATCCCCCCACCACCCTGAGGGGAGATACGCAGTATTTT
TRBJ1-2,TRBV20-1,.,.,CSANLGRVSREGYTF,TGCAGTGCAAATCTAGGGAGGGTCTCTCGGGAAGGCTACACCTTC